The next 28 T cell receptor beta chains were all read from a single sample in a study of T cells expressing NK-cell markers. TCRdb re-called the 5' RACE reads; one entry per CDR3 protein, DNA not given. The sample yields 400,000 to 550,000 distinct CDR3 sequences, of which the top ten take up 7.3%. Sequencing was carried out using blood T cells: a sorted CD56 or NKG2C T cell subset, CD4+ or CD8+ T cells, or bulk PBMC T cells (not recorded which). These receptors were taken from a woman between 18 and 70 years old in good health.

V is TRBV20-1 and J is TRBJ2-2. The germline CDR1 and CDR2 sequences are DFQATT and SNEGSKA (reference sequence). The CDR3 is 13 amino acids. The CDR3 loop reads CSARDRAPGELFF.

The V and J genes are TRBV5-1 and TRBJ1-1; no DNA is available, so the TRBD1 call from TCRdb remains unchecked. Germline CDR1 and CDR2: SGHRS and YFSETQ. The CDR3 length is 17 residues. The CDR3 here is CASSLARWGTARAEAFF.

This chain links TRBV28 with TRBJ1-5. This CDR3 region has 14 residues. Germline V gene lookup returns CDR1 MDHEN and CDR2 SYDVKM. The CDR3 is CASRGQINNQPQHF.

CDR3 residues: CAISESTVNYGYTF. The J gene is TRBJ1-2, the V gene TRBV10-3. Germline loops: CDR1 ENHRY, CDR2 SYGVKD. The CDR3 spans 14 residues.

The chain employs TRBV7-9 and TRBJ1-1; TCRdb gives TRBD1 as the D gene, but with no DNA this cannot be confirmed. Germline V lookup: CDR1 SEHNR, CDR2 FQNEAQ (reference sequence). The CDR3 contains 14 residues. The CDR3 protein is CASSERGAPGEAFF.

This chain uses TRBV20-1 with TRBJ1-1; TCRdb lists TRBD1, though no DNA is available to test this call. CDR1 and CDR2 (germline): DFQATT, SNEGSKA (reference sequence). CDR3 size: 15 residues. CDR3 sequence reads: CSATDTGSPNTEAFF.

The gene calls are TRBV6-5 and TRBJ1-1. This CDR3 region has 11 residues. The germline V gene has CDR1 MNHEY and CDR2 SVGAGI. This CDR3 is CASGRNTEAFF.

The chain combines TRBV6-2 or TRBV6-3 with TRBJ2-1; the D gene TCRdb calls, TRBD1, cannot be checked with no DNA. Germline V gene data show CDR1 as MNHEY and CDR2 as SVGEGT. The CDR3 is 15 amino acids. The CDR3 reads CASSLAVGTSNEQFF.

This chain joins TRBV4-3 and TRBJ2-1; the TCRdb call, TRBD2, lacks DNA for checking. Per germline, CDR1 LGHNA and CDR2 YSLEER. This CDR3 region has 15 residues. The CDR3 is CASSLGLAGSGEQFF.

The chain recombines TRBV7-6 with TRBJ2-1; TCRdb names TRBD1, which stays unverified in the absence of DNA. CDR1 and CDR2 from the germline V gene are SGHVS and FNYEAQ. The CDR3 runs to 16 residues. The CDR3 reads CASSFPGGGGYNEQFF.

This chain joins TRBV29-1 and TRBJ2-3; TCRdb picks TRBD1, but there is no DNA to check that call. Looked up from germline, CDR1 is SQVTM and CDR2 is ANQGSEA. The CDR3 spans 12 residues. This CDR3 reads CSVEPQEDTQYF.

The gene calls are TRBV11-2 and TRBJ2-3; the TCRdb D gene call, TRBD2, has no DNA to confirm it. The CDR3 runs to 16 residues. Germline values: CDR1 SGHAT, CDR2 FQNNGV. The CDR3 here is CASSVAGGWGTDTQYF.

The CDR3: CASSPTGGGNTQYF. The chain joins TRBV12-3 or TRBV12-4 to TRBJ2-3; TCRdb designates TRBD1, a call that cannot be tested without DNA. The CDR3 is 14 residues long.

This chain uses TRBV19 with TRBJ2-5; TCRdb designates TRBD1, a call that cannot be tested without DNA. Germline V gene sequence: CDR1 LNHDA, CDR2 SQIVND (reference sequence). CDR3 length equals 17 residues. The CDR3 reads CASSPAWGQNDQETQYF. Supplemented by reference TRBV19 and TRBJ2-5, the full variable domain reads DGGITQSPKYLFRKEGQNVTLSCEQNLNHDAMYWYRQDPGQGLRLIYYSQIVNDFQKGDIAEGYSVSREKKESFPLTVTSAQKNPTAFYLCASSPAWGQNDQETQYFGPGTRLLVL.

The gene calls are TRBV19 and TRBJ1-6; the D call of TRBD1 rests on TCRdb alone, since no DNA is present to check it. Germline CDR1 is LNHDA and CDR2 is SQIVND (reference sequence). The CDR3 loop spans 14 amino acids. This CDR3 reads CASGLRGDNSPLHF.

The chain joins TRBV5-1 to TRBJ1-3. Per germline, CDR1 SGHRS and CDR2 YFSETQ. The CDR3 runs to 15 residues. CDR3 in amino acids: CASSLGLQAGNTIYF.

The chain combines TRBV15 with TRBJ2-1; TCRdb selects TRBD2, and the lack of DNA leaves this call unchecked. Germline values: CDR1 LNHNV, CDR2 YYDKDF (reference sequence). The CDR3 has 20 residues. The CDR3 here is CATQDTVGQGLREGDYEQFF.

The V gene is TRBV20-1, the J gene TRBJ2-5; TCRdb outputs TRBD2, but without DNA this stays unchecked. CDR1 is DFQATT, CDR2 SNEGSKA, per germline (reference sequence). The CDR3 spans 15 residues. The CDR3 loop reads CSAQRGDYSRETQYF.

This chain's CDR3 is CAWTHGDMNTEAFF. The chain employs TRBV30 and TRBJ1-1. CDR1 is GTSNPN and CDR2 is SVGIG in the germline V gene (reference sequence). CDR3 length: 14 amino acids. Complete variable domain (other parts from reference TRBV30 and TRBJ1-1): SQTIHQWPATLVQPVGSPLSLECTVEGTSNPNLYWYRQAAGRGLQLLFYSVGIGQISSEVPQNLSASRPQDRQFILSSKKLLLSDSGFYLCAWTHGDMNTEAFFGQGTRLTVV.

V is TRBV4-3 and J is TRBJ2-7; with no DNA, the TCRdb D assignment of TRBD1 cannot be verified. Germline CDR1 LGHNA, CDR2 YSLEER. The CDR3 is 17 amino acids. Here the CDR3 reads CASSQVLGLGAGYEQYF.

This rearrangement joins TRBV5-1 to TRBJ2-1; absent DNA, TCRdb's TRBD2 call cannot be checked. This CDR3 spans 15 amino acids. Per the germline V gene, CDR1 is SGHRS and CDR2 is YFSETQ. CDR3 loop: CASSPSGLAGPEQFF.

This chain links TRBV12-3 or TRBV12-4 with TRBJ2-7; TCRdb's D call, TRBD1, is unchecked because there is no DNA. The CDR3 extends over 13 amino acids. The CDR3 spells CASSLSGTTSQYF.

J is TRBJ2-1 and V is TRBV12-3 or TRBV12-4; TCRdb selects TRBD2, and the lack of DNA leaves this call unchecked. The CDR3 covers 14 residues. CDR3 loop: CASSQTSGSPEQFF.

The gene calls are TRBV20-1 and TRBJ1-6; with no DNA, the TCRdb D assignment of TRBD1 cannot be verified. Germline V gives CDR1 DFQATT, CDR2 SNEGSKA (reference sequence). The CDR3 totals 13 residues. CDR3 in amino acids: CSAPSTDHSPLHF.

The chain's CDR3 is CASSVEDIGVNTIYF. This chain joins TRBV9 and TRBJ1-3; the D gene TCRdb calls, TRBD1, cannot be checked with no DNA. This CDR3 has 15 residues. Germline V gives CDR1 SGDLS, CDR2 YYNGEE.

The V and J genes are TRBV27 and TRBJ2-1; the TCRdb D gene call, TRBD1, has no DNA to confirm it. This CDR3 contains 15 residues. The germline gives CDR1 MNHEY, CDR2 SMNVEV (reference sequence). Here the CDR3 reads CASIPDRSFYNEQFF.

V usage is TRBV14 and J usage is TRBJ1-1; TCRdb selects TRBD1, and the lack of DNA leaves this call unchecked. This CDR3 has 17 residues. Germline V gives CDR1 SGHDN, CDR2 FVKESK. The CDR3 region is CASSQESGVLRGPEAFF.

The chain combines TRBV6-5 with TRBJ1-2. CDR1 is MNHEY, CDR2 SVGAGI, per germline. This CDR3 region has 14 residues. The CDR3 loop is CASSYSPSLYGYTF.